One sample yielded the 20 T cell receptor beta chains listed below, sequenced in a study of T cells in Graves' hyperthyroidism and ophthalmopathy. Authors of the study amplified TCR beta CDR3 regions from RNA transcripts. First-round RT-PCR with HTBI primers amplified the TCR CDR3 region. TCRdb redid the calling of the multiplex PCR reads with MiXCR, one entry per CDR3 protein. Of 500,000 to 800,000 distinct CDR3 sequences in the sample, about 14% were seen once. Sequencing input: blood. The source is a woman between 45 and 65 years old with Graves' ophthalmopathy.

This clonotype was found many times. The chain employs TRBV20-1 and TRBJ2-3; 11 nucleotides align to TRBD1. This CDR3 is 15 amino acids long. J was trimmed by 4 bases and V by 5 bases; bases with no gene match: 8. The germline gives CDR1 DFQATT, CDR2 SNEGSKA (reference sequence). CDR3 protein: CSALSDRGLADTQYF. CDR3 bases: TGCAGTGCTCTATCGGACAGGGGGCTGGCAGATACGCAGTATTTT.

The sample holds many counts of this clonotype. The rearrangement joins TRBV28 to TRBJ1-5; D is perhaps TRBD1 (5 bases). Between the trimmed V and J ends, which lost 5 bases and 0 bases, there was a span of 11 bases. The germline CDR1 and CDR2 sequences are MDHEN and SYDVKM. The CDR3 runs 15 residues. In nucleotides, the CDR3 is TGTGCCAGCAGTCCCTGGGGGGGTAGCAATCAGCCCCAGCATTTT. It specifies CASSPWGGSNQPQHF.

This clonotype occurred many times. The CDR3 DNA is TGTGCCAGCAGTTCCCTCGGAGCGGGAGCCTACAATGAGCAGTTCTTC. It specifies CASSSLGAGAYNEQFF. The rearrangement uses TRBV28 and TRBJ2-1, with 8 bases identical to TRBD2. The CDR3 runs 16 residues. The germline V gene has CDR1 MDHEN and CDR2 SYDVKM. V shed 4 bases and J 2 bases; nucleotides not matched to a gene: 7.

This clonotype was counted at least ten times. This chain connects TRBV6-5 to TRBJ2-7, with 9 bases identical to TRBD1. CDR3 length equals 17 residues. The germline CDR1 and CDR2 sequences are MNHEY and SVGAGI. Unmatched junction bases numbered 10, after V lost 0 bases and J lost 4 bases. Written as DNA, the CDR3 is TGTGCCAGCAGTTACTCACGCGGGACAGGGTTTGCTTACGAGCAGTACTTC. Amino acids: CASSYSRGTGFAYEQYF.

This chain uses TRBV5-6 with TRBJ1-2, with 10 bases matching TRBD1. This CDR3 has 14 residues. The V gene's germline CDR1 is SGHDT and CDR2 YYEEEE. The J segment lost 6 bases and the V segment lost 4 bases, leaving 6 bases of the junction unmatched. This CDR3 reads CASSRLGQGHGYTF. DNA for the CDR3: TGTGCCAGCAGCCGCTTGGGACAGGGGCATGGCTACACCTTC. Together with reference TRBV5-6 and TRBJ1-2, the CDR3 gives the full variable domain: DAGVTQSPTHLIKTRGQQVTLRCSPKSGHDTVSWYQQALGQGPQFIFQYYEEEERQRGNFPDRFSGHQFPNYSSELNVNALLLGDSALYLCASSRLGQGHGYTFGSGTRLTVV.

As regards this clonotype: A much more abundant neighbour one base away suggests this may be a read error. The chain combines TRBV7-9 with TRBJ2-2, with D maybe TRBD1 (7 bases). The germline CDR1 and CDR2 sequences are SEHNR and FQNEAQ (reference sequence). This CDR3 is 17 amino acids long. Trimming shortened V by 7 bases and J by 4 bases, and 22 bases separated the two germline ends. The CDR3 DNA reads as TGTGCCAGCACCCTACCGGGGACAGCGACTAGCACCGGGGAGCTGTTTTTT. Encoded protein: CASTLPGTATSTGELFF.

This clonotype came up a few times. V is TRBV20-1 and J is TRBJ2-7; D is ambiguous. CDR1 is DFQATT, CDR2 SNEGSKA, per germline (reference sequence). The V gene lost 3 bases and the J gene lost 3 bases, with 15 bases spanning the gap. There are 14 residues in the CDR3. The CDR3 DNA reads TGCAGTGCTAGTCGCCAGTCGTCATTCTACGAGCAGTACTTC. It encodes CSASRQSSFYEQYF.

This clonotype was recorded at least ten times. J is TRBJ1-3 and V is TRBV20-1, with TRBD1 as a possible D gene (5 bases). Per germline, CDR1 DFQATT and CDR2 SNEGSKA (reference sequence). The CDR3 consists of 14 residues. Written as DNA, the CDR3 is TGCAGCCTACGCCGGGCAGGGCCTGGAAACACCATATATTTT. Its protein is CSLRRAGPGNTIYF.

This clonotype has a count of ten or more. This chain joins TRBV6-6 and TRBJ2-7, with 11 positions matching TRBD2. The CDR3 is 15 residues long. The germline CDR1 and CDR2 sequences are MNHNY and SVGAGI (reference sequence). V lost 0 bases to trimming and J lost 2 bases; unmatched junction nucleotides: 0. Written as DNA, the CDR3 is TGTGCCAGCAGTTACTCACTAGCGGGAGCCTACGAGCAGTACTTC. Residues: CASSYSLAGAYEQYF.

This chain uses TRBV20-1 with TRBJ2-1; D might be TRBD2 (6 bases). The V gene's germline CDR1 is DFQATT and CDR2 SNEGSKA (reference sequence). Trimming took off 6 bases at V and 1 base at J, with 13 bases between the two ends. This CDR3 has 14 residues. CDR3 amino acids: CSANQLASYNEQFF. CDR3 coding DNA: TGCAGTGCAAACCAACTAGCTTCCTACAATGAGCAGTTCTTC.

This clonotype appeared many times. The CDR3 DNA reads as TGCAGTGCTAGTGTAGCGGGAGACCTCAATGAGCAGTTCTTC. Residues: CSASVAGDLNEQFF. This chain links TRBV20-1 with TRBJ2-1; TRBD2 matches 9 bases. The CDR3 length is 14 residues. Germline CDR1 reads DFQATT; CDR2 reads SNEGSKA (reference sequence). Trimming took 3 bases from V and 6 from J; bases not matched to a gene: 6.

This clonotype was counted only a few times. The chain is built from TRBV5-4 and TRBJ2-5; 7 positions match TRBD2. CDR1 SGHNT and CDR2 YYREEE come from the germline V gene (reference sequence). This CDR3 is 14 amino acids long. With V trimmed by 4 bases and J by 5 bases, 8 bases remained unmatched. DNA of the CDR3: TGTGCCAGCAGCAGAAGACTAGCCGGCGAGACCCAGTACTTC. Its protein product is CASSRRLAGETQYF. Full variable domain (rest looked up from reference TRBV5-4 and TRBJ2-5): ETGVTQSPTHLIKTRGQQVTLRCSSQSGHNTVSWYQQALGQGPQFIFQYYREEENGRGNFPPRFSGLQFPNYSSELNVNALELDDSALYLCASSRRLAGETQYFGPGTRLLVL.

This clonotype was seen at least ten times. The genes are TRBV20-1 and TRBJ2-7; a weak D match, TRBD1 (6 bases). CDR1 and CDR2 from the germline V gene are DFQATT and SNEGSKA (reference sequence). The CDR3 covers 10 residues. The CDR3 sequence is CRTAQGGQYF. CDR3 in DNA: TGCAGAACAGCTCAAGGGGGGCAGTACTTC.

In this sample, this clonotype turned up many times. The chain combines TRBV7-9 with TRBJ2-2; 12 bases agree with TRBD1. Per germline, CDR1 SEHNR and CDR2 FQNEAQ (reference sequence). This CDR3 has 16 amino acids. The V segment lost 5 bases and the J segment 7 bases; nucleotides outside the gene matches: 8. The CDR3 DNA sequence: TGTGCCAGCAGCCCGACCGGGACAGGGGGCGGCGGGGAGCTGTTTTTT. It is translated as CASSPTGTGGGGELFF.

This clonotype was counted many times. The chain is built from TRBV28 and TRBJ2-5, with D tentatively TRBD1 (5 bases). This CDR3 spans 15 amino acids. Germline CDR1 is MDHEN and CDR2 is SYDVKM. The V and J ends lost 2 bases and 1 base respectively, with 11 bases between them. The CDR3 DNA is TGTGCCAGCAGTTTACAACAGGCGGTCCAAGAGACCCAGTACTTC. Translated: CASSLQQAVQETQYF. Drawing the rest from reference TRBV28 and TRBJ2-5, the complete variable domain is DVKVTQSSRYLVKRTGEKVFLECVQDMDHENMFWYRQDPGLGLRLIYFSYDVKMKEKGDIPEGYSVSREKKERFSLILESASTNQTSMYLCASSLQQAVQETQYFGPGTRLLVL.

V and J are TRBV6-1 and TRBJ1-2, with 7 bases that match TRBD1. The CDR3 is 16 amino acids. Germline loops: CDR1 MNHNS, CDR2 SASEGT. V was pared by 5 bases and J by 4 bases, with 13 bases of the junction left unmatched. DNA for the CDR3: TGTGCCAGCAGTCCGAAGGACAGGATGCCTCTCTATGGCTACACCTTC. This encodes CASSPKDRMPLYGYTF.

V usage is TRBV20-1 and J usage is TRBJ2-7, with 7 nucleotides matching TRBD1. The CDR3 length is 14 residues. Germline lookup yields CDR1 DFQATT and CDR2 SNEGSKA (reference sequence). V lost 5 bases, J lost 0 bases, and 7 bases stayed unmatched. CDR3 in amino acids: CSAYGQESSYEQYF. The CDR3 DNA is TGCAGTGCTTACGGACAGGAGAGCTCCTACGAGCAGTACTTC.

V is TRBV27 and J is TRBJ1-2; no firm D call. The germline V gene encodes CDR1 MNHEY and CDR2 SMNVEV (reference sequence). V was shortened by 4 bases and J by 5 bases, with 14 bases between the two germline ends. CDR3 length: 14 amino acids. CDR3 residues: CASSSYPGSYGYTF. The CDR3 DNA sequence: TGTGCCAGCAGTTCCTATCCGGGATCATATGGCTACACCTTC.

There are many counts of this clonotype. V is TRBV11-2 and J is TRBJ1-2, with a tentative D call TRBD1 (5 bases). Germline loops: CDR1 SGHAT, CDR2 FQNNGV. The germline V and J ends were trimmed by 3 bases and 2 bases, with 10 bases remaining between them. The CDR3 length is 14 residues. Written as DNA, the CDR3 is TGTGCCAGCAGCTTCCAGGGACCGAACTATGGCTACACCTTC. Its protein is CASSFQGPNYGYTF.

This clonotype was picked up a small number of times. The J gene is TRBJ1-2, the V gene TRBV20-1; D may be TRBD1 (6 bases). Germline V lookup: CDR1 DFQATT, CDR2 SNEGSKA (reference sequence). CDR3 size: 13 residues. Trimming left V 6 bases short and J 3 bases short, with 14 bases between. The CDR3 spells CSATRQAHYGYTF. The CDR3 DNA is TGCAGTGCAACAAGACAGGCCCACTATGGCTACACCTTC.